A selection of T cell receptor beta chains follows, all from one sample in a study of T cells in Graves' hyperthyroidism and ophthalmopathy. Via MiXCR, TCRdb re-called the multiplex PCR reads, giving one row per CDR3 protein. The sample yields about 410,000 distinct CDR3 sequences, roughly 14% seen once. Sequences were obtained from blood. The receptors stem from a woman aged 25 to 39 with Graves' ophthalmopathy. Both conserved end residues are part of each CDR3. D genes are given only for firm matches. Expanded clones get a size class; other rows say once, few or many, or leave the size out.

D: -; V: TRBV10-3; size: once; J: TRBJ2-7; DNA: TGTGCCATCAGTGTCGGGGACGAGCAGTACTTC; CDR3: CAISVGDEQYF
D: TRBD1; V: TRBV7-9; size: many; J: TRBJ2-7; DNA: TGTGCCAGCAGCTTATCTCCGGACAGGGGGTTCCCCTACGAGCAGTACTTC; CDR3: CASSLSPDRGFPYEQYF
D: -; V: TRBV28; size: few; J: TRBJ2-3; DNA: TGTGCCAGCAGTTCCCTGACCGGGCCTGTCGTTGATACGCAGTATTTT; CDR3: CASSSLTGPVVDTQYF
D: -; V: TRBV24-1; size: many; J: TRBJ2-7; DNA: TGTGCCACCAGTGATTCCCGGGACATTCGTTACGAGCAGTACTTC; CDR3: CATSDSRDIRYEQYF
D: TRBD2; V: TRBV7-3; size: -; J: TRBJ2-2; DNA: TGTGCCAGCGGACTAGCGAAGACCGGGGAGCTGTTTTTT; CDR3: CASGLAKTGELFF
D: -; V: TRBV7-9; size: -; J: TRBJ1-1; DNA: TGTGCCAGCAGCTCTAGGCAGGGTATGACCACTGAAGCTTTCTTT; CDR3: CASSSRQGMTTEAFF
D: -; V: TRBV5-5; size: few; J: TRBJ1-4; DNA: TGTGCCAGCAGCTTGGATCCCAACCCAACTAATGAAAAACTGTTTTTT; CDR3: CASSLDPNPTNEKLFF
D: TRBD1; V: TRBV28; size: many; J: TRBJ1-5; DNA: TGTGCCAGCAGCCGCCGACAGGGTAGTCAGCCCCAGCATTTT; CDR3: CASSRRQGSQPQHF
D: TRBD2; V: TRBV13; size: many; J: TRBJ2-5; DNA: TGTGCCAGCAGCTTAATCGGCGGGGGGGCCCAGGAGACCCAGTACTTC; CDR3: CASSLIGGGAQETQYF
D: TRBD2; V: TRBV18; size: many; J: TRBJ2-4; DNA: TGTGCCAGCTCACCCGGGGGGGGAACCAAAAACATTCAGTACTTC; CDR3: CASSPGGGTKNIQYF
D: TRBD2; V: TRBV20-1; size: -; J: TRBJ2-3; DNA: TGCAGTGCTACGACTAGCGGGGGGGCCACTGGCACGCAGTATTTT; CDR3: CSATTSGGATGTQYF
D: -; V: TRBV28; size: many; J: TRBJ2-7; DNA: TGTGCCAGAGCCGGGTGGTCCTACGAGCAGTACTTC; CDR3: CARAGWSYEQYF
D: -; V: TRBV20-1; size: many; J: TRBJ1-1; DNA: TGCAGTGCTAGAAAAAATATGAACACTGAAGCTTTCTTT; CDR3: CSARKNMNTEAFF
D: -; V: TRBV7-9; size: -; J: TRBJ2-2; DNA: TGTGCCAGCAGCTCAACAGGACCCGAGCTGTTTTTT; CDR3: CASSSTGPELFF
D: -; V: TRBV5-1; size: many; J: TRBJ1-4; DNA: TGCGCCAGCAGCCCGCCCGGGGGGGAAAAACTGTTTTTT; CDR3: CASSPPGGEKLFF
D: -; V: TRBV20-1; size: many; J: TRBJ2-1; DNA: TGCAGTGCTCCCATTGGTGACGAGCAGTTCTTC; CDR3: CSAPIGDEQFF
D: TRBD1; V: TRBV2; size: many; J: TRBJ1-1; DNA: TGTGCCAGCAGAAGGGACAGGGAGACTGAAGCTTTCTTT; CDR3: CASRRDRETEAFF
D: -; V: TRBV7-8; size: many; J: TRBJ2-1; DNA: TGTGCCAGCAGCTCTAATAGGGGTGAGCAGTTCTTC; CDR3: CASSSNRGEQFF
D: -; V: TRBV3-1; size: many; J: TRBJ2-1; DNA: TGTGCCAGCGGCGTCCCCGGGACATATAATGCGGATGAGCAGTTCTTC; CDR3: CASGVPGTYNADEQFF
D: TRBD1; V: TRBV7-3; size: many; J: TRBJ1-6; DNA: TGTGCCAGCAGCAGGACAGGGGTTTATAATTCACCCCTCCACTTT; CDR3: CASSRTGVYNSPLHF
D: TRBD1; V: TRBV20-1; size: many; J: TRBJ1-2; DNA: TGCAGTGCTACACCTAATAGACAGGGCGTCTATGGCTACACCTTC; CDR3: CSATPNRQGVYGYTF
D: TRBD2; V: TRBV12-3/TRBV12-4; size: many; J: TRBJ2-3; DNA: TGTGCCAGCAAAATGCGGACTCGGGGGGCAGATACGCAGTATTTT; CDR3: CASKMRTRGADTQYF
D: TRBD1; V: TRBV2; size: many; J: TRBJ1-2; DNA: TGTGCCAGCAGTTTGTCCGGGACAGGGGAAAACTATGGCTACACCTTC; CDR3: CASSLSGTGENYGYTF
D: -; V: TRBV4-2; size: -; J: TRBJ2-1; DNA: TGTGCCAGCAGCCAAGATCGGAGGGGCCGGAACAATGAGCAGTTCTTC; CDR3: CASSQDRRGRNNEQFF
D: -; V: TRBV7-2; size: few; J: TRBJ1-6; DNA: TGTGCCAGCAGCTTAGAGACGGGCCGTTCACCCCTCCACTTT; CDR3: CASSLETGRSPLHF
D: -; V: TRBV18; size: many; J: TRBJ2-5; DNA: TGTGCCAGCTCACCTCCAGGGAGGGAGACCCAGTACTTC; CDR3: CASSPPGRETQYF
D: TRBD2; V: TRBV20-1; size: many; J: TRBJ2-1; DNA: TGCAGTGCAGCCGGGACTAGCGGGGTAGGGGTCTGGGGCAATGAGCAGTTCTTC; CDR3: CSAAGTSGVGVWGNEQFF
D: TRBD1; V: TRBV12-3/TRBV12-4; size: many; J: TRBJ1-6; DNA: TGTGCCAGCAGTCCCCCCGACAGGGGGATCTATAATTCACCCCTCCACTTT; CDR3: CASSPPDRGIYNSPLHF
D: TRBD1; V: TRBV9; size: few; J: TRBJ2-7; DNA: TGTGCCAGCAGCGCGGGACAGTTCGGTGAGCAGTACTTC; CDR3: CASSAGQFGEQYF
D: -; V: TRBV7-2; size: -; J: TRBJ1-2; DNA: TGTGCCAGCAGCTTATCGCAGCTGAGCTATGGCTACACCTTC; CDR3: CASSLSQLSYGYTF
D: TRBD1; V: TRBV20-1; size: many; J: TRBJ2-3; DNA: TGCAGTGCTCACCCGGACAGGGCGAGCACAGATACGCAGTATTTT; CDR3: CSAHPDRASTDTQYF
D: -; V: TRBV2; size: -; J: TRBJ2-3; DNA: TGTGTCAGCAGTGCTAAGCCAGATACGCAGTATTTT; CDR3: CVSSAKPDTQYF
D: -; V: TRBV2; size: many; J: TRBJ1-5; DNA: TGTGCCAGCAGTGAAGCGCGGTCAGGGGTAAATCAGCCCCAGCATTTT; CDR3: CASSEARSGVNQPQHF
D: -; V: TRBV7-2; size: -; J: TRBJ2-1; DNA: TGTGCCAGCAGCTCACCGGAGGGGGCCTACAATGAGCAGTTCTTC; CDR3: CASSSPEGAYNEQFF
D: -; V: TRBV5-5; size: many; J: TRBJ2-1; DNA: TGTGCCAGCAGCTTGTGGGCCGGTGAGCAGTTCTTC; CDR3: CASSLWAGEQFF
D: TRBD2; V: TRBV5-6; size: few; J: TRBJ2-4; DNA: TGTGCCAGCAGCTTGTCTATAGCGGGGGGCATAGCCAAAAACATTCAGTACTTC; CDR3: CASSLSIAGGIAKNIQYF
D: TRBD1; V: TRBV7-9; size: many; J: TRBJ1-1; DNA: TGTGCCAGCAGCCCTCAGGACAGGGTAGGGAACACTGAAGCTTTCTTT; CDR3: CASSPQDRVGNTEAFF
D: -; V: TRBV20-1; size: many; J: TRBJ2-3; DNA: TGCAGTGCTAGGCAGGAGGCCACAGATACGCAGTATTTT; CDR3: CSARQEATDTQYF
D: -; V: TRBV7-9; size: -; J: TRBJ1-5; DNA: TGTGCCAGCAGCTTAGTGGGGGGGACCCAGCATTTT; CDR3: CASSLVGGTQHF
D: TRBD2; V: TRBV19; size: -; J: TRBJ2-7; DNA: TGTGCCAGTAGGGCTAGCGGGGGGTACGAGCAGTACTTC; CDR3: CASRASGGYEQYF
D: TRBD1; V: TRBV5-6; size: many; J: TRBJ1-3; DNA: TGTGCCAGCAGCGCCGACAGGGTACTATCTGGAAACACCATATATTTT; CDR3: CASSADRVLSGNTIYF
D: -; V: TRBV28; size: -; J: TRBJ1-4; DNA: TGTGCCAGCAGTCTTGTTCATCAGGGAACTAATGAAAAACTGTTTTTT; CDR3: CASSLVHQGTNEKLFF
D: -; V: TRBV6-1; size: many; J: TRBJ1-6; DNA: TGTGCCAGCAGAGAAGGCCATCTCAGTTCACCCCTCCACTTT; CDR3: CASREGHLSSPLHF
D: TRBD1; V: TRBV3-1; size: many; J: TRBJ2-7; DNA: TGTGCCAGCAGACCCTCAGGGACAGGGTACGAGCAGTACTTC; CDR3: CASRPSGTGYEQYF
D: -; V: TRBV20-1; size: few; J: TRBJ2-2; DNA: TGCAGTGCCCCGAAAGGTGGGGAAAAAGCCGGGGAGCTGTTTTTT; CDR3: CSAPKGGEKAGELFF
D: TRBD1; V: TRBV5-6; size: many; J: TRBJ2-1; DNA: TGTGCCAGCAGCGCGGACAGGGGGCGATCATCCTTCTGGTCTGAGCAGTTCTTC; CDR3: CASSADRGRSSFWSEQFF
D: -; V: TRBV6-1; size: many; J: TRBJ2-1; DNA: TGTGCCAGCATGGGAACAGGGAACGATGAGCAGTTCTTC; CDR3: CASMGTGNDEQFF
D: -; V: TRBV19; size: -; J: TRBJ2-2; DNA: TGTGCCAGTAGTATAGAAGGTGTTCGCCAACTCGGACTGTTTTTT; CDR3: CASSIEGVRQLGLFF
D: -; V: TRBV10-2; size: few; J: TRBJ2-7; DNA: TGCGCCAGCAGTGAGGCAGCTTTCTACGAGCAGTACTTC; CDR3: CASSEAAFYEQYF
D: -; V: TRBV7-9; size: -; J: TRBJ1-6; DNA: TGTGCCAGCAGCTATCGACCAGAAAAAAACATTTTTTCACCCCTCCACTTT; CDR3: CASSYRPEKNIFSPLHF
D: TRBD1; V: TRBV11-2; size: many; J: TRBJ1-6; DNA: TGTGCCAGCAGCTTTACAGGGGCCAGCTCCTATAATTCACCCCTCCACTTT; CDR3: CASSFTGASSYNSPLHF